One T cell receptor beta chain is described in this entry. Antigen: not known. The entry originates in a study of T cell repertoires in cytomegalovirus infection. About the research overall: Public TCR beta signatures marked donors with CMV infection and the matching HLA.

Study-level results: It was HLA-C-restricted CMV-specific TCR beta clonotypes that dominated the response ex vivo. Totalled public TCR beta family frequency picked out people who carried CMV plus the relevant HLA.

J lost 4 bases, V lost 5 bases, and 5 bases had no gene match. CDR1 and CDR2 (germline): MNHEY, SVGEGT. The CDR3 spans 15 residues. TCRdb independently ran MiXCR on the reads; one entry per CDR3 protein. The sample consists of around 300,000 distinct CDR3 sequences, 8% to 10% of them appearing once. The TCR originated in a human donor in good health (CMV status not recorded). Some clones in this sample may be carry-over from other donors' samples. Sequencing was performed on PBMCs. The genes are TRBV6-2 or TRBV6-3 and TRBJ2-3; 11 bases align to TRBD1. The CDR3 region has the DNA TGTGCCAGCAGTAGAACGGGACAGGGGGCAGATACGCAGTATTTT. This codes for CASSRTGQGADTQYF.